This TCR beta chain came from a study of molecular identifiers for immune sequencing clone quantification. Sorting defined naive CD8 T cells as CD8+CD4-CCR7+CD45RA+. On this clonotype itself: Its target is unknown.

The CDR3 extends over 15 amino acids. Germline loops: CDR1 MNHEY, CDR2 SMNVEV (reference sequence). V lost 7 bases and J 1 base, leaving 16 bases between the germline ends. Libraries of bulk TCR were made by previously described methods (with listed TCR primers). TCRdb reanalysed the PCR reads using MiXCR and keeps one entry per CDR3 protein. The sample contains approximately 680,000 distinct CDR3 sequences, 25% of which appear only once. Study observations and caveats: Sharing of a barcode by identical TCR molecules could cause highly expanded clone sizes to be underestimated. Spike-in Jurkat TCR RNA from a single cell reportedly registered among approximately 1.1 million naive cells.

The sequence came from a human donor in good health. Some libraries in this study had Jurkat cell RNA spiked in. This sequence joins TRBV27 and TRBJ1-1; maybe TRBD1 (6 bases). Material for sequencing was naive CD8+ T cells from blood, with Jurkat cell RNA spiked in. The subset: FACS-sorted CD8+CD4-CCR7+CD45RA+ naive T cells. The CDR3 here is CASNSGGGKNTEAFF. CDR3 nucleotides: TGTGCCAGCAACTCCGGAGGGGGAAAGAACACTGAAGCTTTCTTT.